A single sample is the source of the 15 T cell receptor beta chains below, sequenced in a study of cytomegalovirus exposure and HLA in healthy donors. 60 Vbeta and 13 Jbeta primers were used in PCR. The repertoire was sequenced with immunoSEQ multiplex PCR; TCRdb's copy has only in-frame clones and lacks some. The repertoire consists of over 150,000 clones, with roughly 80% occurring once and the leading ten covering around 14%. Sequenced: PBMCs. Every receptor here comes from a woman aged 50 to 60 in good health and CMV-seronegative.

The rearrangement uses TRBV7-9 and TRBJ1-2; D is unclear. This CDR3 region has 13 residues. Trimming removed 1 base from V and 3 bases from J, with 6 bases in between. Germline values: CDR1 SEHNR, CDR2 FQNEAQ (reference sequence). For the CDR3, the DNA is TGTGCCAGCAGCTTAGGAGAAGACTATGGCTACACCTTC. Its translation: CASSLGEDYGYTF.

The chain couples TRBV28 to TRBJ1-5; D might be TRBD1 (5 bases). The CDR3 loop spans 14 amino acids. Trimming shortened V by 1 base and J by 2 bases, and 6 bases separated the two germline ends. Germline V gene sequence: CDR1 MDHEN, CDR2 SYDVKM. Here the CDR3 DNA reads TGTGCCAGCAGTTTATCCAGGGGCAATCAGCCCCAGCATTTT. Translated, it gives CASSLSRGNQPQHF.

This clone was recorded once. CDR3 in amino acids: CASRSQGTQYF. As DNA, the CDR3 is TGTGCCAGCCGGTCACAGGGCACGCAGTATTTT. V usage is TRBV27 and J usage is TRBJ2-3; weak D call: TRBD1 (6 bases). Germline assignment: CDR1 MNHEY and CDR2 SMNVEV (reference sequence). The V end lost 8 bases, the J end lost 9 bases, and 12 bases lay between the germline ends. This CDR3 has 11 residues.

This chain connects TRBV7-2 to TRBJ2-2, with D unclear. CDR3 length equals 13 residues. Germline V lookup: CDR1 SGHTA, CDR2 FQGNSA. The V and J ends lost 5 bases and 1 base respectively, with 5 bases between them. The DNA for the CDR3 is TGTGCCAGCAGCCCGAGGAACACCGGGGAGCTGTTTTTT. Translating it yields CASSPRNTGELFF.

The rearrangement joins TRBV27 to TRBJ1-2; a weak D match, TRBD1 (5 bases). Germline lookup yields CDR1 MNHEY and CDR2 SMNVEV (reference sequence). V dropped 4 bases and J dropped 3 bases, with 9 bases sitting between them. The CDR3 has 13 amino acids. Here the CDR3 DNA reads TGTGCCAGCAGTTCAGGGAAGGACTATGGCTACACCTTC. This codes for CASSSGKDYGYTF.

The J gene is TRBJ2-4, the V gene TRBV19; the match to TRBD2 covers 9 bases. Germline CDR1 and CDR2: LNHDA and SQIVND (reference sequence). V lost 3 bases and J lost 7; bases outside the gene matches: 4. The CDR3 is made up of 14 amino acids. This chain's CDR3 is CASSIGLAGNIQYF. CDR3 DNA sequence: TGTGCCAGTAGTATCGGTCTAGCGGGGAACATTCAGTACTTC. The whole variable domain, remainder taken from reference TRBV19 and TRBJ2-4, is DGGITQSPKYLFRKEGQNVTLSCEQNLNHDAMYWYRQDPGQGLRLIYYSQIVNDFQKGDIAEGYSVSREKKESFPLTVTSAQKNPTAFYLCASSIGLAGNIQYFGAGTRLSVL.

V gene TRBV27 combines with J gene TRBJ2-3; D remains ambiguous. CDR3 length: 16 amino acids. V shed 3 bases and J shed 2 bases, with 15 bases lying between them. Looked up from germline, CDR1 is MNHEY and CDR2 is SMNVEV (reference sequence). The CDR3 nucleotides read TGTGCCAGCAGTTTTATCAGTGGAGTAAACACAGATACGCAGTATTTT. This sequence encodes CASSFISGVNTDTQYF.

V is TRBV19 and J is TRBJ2-2, with 7 bases identical to TRBD1. CDR1 and CDR2 (germline): LNHDA, SQIVND (reference sequence). This CDR3 spans 14 amino acids. V shed 4 bases, J shed 7 bases, and the junction held 6 bases outside the gene matches. CDR3 sequence: CASSTGTEYGELFF. CDR3 DNA sequence: TGTGCCAGTAGTACGGGGACAGAATACGGGGAGCTGTTTTTT.

A remark on this clone: The identical CDR3 is also encoded by other nucleotide sequences in the sample. V gene TRBV18 combines with J gene TRBJ1-2, with a possible D match to TRBD1 (5 bases). The CDR3 consists of 14 residues. CDR1 is KGHSH and CDR2 is LQKENI in the germline V gene. V was cut by 3 bases and J by 4 bases, with 12 bases left in between. The CDR3 sequence: CASSPTGDTYGYTF. The CDR3 DNA follows: TGTGCCAGCTCACCCACAGGAGACACCTATGGCTACACCTTC. The whole variable domain, filled in from reference TRBV18 and TRBJ1-2, reads NAGVMQNPRHLVRRRGQEARLRCSPMKGHSHVYWYRQLPEEGLKFMVYLQKENIIDESGMPKERFSAEFPKEGPSILRIQQVVRGDSAAYFCASSPTGDTYGYTFGSGTRLTVV.

The chain uses TRBV27 and TRBJ2-1, with TRBD1 matching over 8 bases. The CDR3 runs to 15 residues. Germline V gene data show CDR1 as MNHEY and CDR2 as SMNVEV (reference sequence). Trimming cost V 2 bases and J 12 bases; bases outside gene matches: 12. The CDR3 here is CASSLLDRDGSGQFF. In nucleotides, the CDR3 is TGTGCCAGCAGTTTACTGGACAGGGACGGCTCAGGGCAGTTCTTC.

V is TRBV18 and J is TRBJ1-2, with 7 bases lining up with TRBD1. V lost 5 bases to trimming and J lost 4 bases; unmatched junction nucleotides: 10. Germline assignment: CDR1 KGHSH and CDR2 LQKENI. CDR3 length: 15 residues. The CDR3 region has the DNA TGTGCCAGCTCAGAGACAGGGATAGACGGCTATGGCTACACCTTC. This codes for CASSETGIDGYGYTF.

The V call is TRBV2, the J call TRBJ2-3; 7 bases agree with TRBD2. J lost 2 bases, V lost 7 bases, and 6 bases had no gene match. The CDR3 spans 14 residues. Germline V gene sequence: CDR1 SNHLY, CDR2 FYNNEI. CDR3 protein: CASKGGINTDTQYF. The CDR3 DNA sequence: TGTGCCAGCAAGGGAGGGATCAACACAGATACGCAGTATTTT.

The chain recombines TRBV6-5 with TRBJ2-2; the match to TRBD1 covers 10 bases. This CDR3 is built from 15 residues. J gave up 7 bases and V 2 bases, and 4 bases lay outside the gene matches. Germline CDR1 MNHEY, CDR2 SVGAGI. CDR3 sequence reads: CASSYIGTGDGELFF. In DNA, the CDR3 is TGTGCCAGCAGTTACATCGGGACAGGGGACGGGGAGCTGTTTTTT.

Concerning this clone: Other DNA sequences in this sample translate to the same CDR3. The CDR3 DNA follows: TGTGCCAGCAGCCTAGCCGACAGGGTATCAGAGCAGTACTTC. Amino acids: CASSLADRVSEQYF. The rearrangement uses TRBV2 and TRBJ2-7, with 7 bases identical to TRBD1. This CDR3 is built from 14 residues. CDR1 is SNHLY, CDR2 FYNNEI, per germline. The J segment lost 7 bases and the V segment lost 6 bases, leaving 12 bases of the junction unmatched.

The chain combines TRBV6-6 with TRBJ2-2; D is perhaps TRBD1 (6 bases). V was clipped by 11 bases and J by 3 bases, with 16 bases between them. Per germline, CDR1 MNHNY and CDR2 SVGAGI (reference sequence). CDR3 length: 14 amino acids. This chain's CDR3 is CAASTGSYTGELFF. For the CDR3, the DNA is TGTGCCGCTTCGACAGGATCTTACACCGGGGAGCTGTTTTTT.